These 20 T cell receptor beta chains came from one sample sequenced in a study of Graves' ophthalmopathy and Graves' hyperthyroidism. RNA transcripts served as template for amplifying TCR beta CDR3 sequences. An initial RT-PCR round employing HTBI primers preceded a second-round multiplex PCR. TCRdb redid the calling of the multiplex PCR reads with MiXCR, one entry per CDR3 protein. The table lists hundreds of thousands of distinct CDR3 sequences, roughly 20% of them singletons. The sample was peripheral blood. These receptors came from a woman under 30 with stable Graves' hyperthyroidism. Some clones in this sample may be carry-over from other donors' samples.

This chain links TRBV27 with TRBJ1-2; TRBD1 is a possible D gene (5 bases). The germline V gene has CDR1 MNHEY and CDR2 SMNVEV (reference sequence). The CDR3 is 14 amino acids. Between the trimmed V and J ends, which lost 0 bases and 6 bases, there was a span of 11 bases. The CDR3 is CASSLSGTVDGYTF. Here the CDR3 DNA reads TGTGCCAGCAGTTTATCGGGGACGGTTGATGGCTACACCTTC.

The chain has TRBV6-1 and TRBJ2-7; tentative D call: TRBD2 (6 bases). CDR3 length equals 15 residues. V was shortened by 5 bases and J by 1 base, with 15 bases between the two germline ends. CDR1 MNHNS and CDR2 SASEGT come from the germline V gene. The DNA for the CDR3 is TGTGCCAGCAGTCCCATGGGGGGTAGATCCTACGAGCAGTACTTC. Its protein product is CASSPMGGRSYEQYF.

The table lists this clonotype with many counts. The CDR3 DNA reads TGTGCCAGCAGTCGACAGGGGGCGAGAGAGCAGTACTTC. This translates into CASSRQGAREQYF. V usage is TRBV14 and J usage is TRBJ2-7; TRBD1 matches 10 bases. This CDR3 region has 13 residues. Germline V gene lookup returns CDR1 SGHDN and CDR2 FVKESK. The V and J ends lost 6 bases and 7 bases, in that order; junction bases with no gene match: 6.

The V and J genes are TRBV6-1 and TRBJ1-5; no firm D call. Trimming cost V 3 bases and J 6 bases, with 9 bases left between them. The CDR3 totals 13 residues. Germline lookup yields CDR1 MNHNS and CDR2 SASEGT. CDR3 nucleotide sequence: TGTGCCAGCAGTGAGGAAAGTTTTCAGCCCCAGCATTTT. Translating it yields CASSEESFQPQHF.

This clonotype was seen a handful of times. Possible read error: a much larger clone is one base away. The chain carries TRBV7-9 and TRBJ1-6, with a weak D call TRBD1 (6 bases). Germline V gene lookup returns CDR1 SEHNR and CDR2 FQNEAQ (reference sequence). CDR3 size: 15 residues. The CDR3 here is CASSLEGGGNSHLHF. The DNA for the CDR3 is TGTGCCAGCAGCTTAGAGGGGGGAGGGAATTCACACCTCCACTTT.

CDR3 DNA sequence: TGTGCCTGGGTCGACGATTCCTACGAGCAGTACTTC. Translating gives CAWVDDSYEQYF. The chain is built from TRBV30 and TRBJ2-7; D is ambiguous. From germline, CDR1 is GTSNPN and CDR2 SVGIG (reference sequence). V shed 5 bases and J shed 1 base, with 9 bases lying between them. The CDR3 spans 12 residues.

The rearrangement links TRBV6-1 to TRBJ2-7; maybe TRBD1 (5 bases). The CDR3 loop spans 16 amino acids. Looked up from germline, CDR1 is MNHNS and CDR2 is SASEGT. Trimming shortened V by 6 bases and J by 3 bases, and 21 bases separated the two germline ends. The CDR3 here is CASRRSDISYYYEQYF. The DNA for the CDR3 is TGTGCCAGCAGAAGATCGGACATCTCCTACTACTACGAGCAGTACTTC.

Ten or more counts support this clonotype. The chain recombines TRBV7-2 with TRBJ2-2; D call uncertain. Trimming left V 0 bases short and J 0 bases short, with 17 bases between. This CDR3 contains 19 residues. Germline assignment: CDR1 SGHTA and CDR2 FQGNSA. The CDR3 nucleotides read TGTGCCAGCAGCTTAGCGCACTGGTCCTACTCCACGAACACCGGGGAGCTGTTTTTT. This translates into CASSLAHWSYSTNTGELFF.

V gene TRBV3-1 combines with J gene TRBJ2-2; TRBD1 aligns across 7 bases. Germline V lookup: CDR1 LGHDT, CDR2 YNNKEL (reference sequence). Trimming cost V 4 bases and J 5 bases; bases outside gene matches: 7. The CDR3 is 15 residues long. Here the CDR3 reads CASSRGQVGTGELFF. The CDR3 coding sequence is TGTGCCAGCAGCCGAGGACAGGTTGGAACCGGGGAGCTGTTTTTT.

This clonotype has a count of ten or more. The chain couples TRBV12-3 or TRBV12-4 to TRBJ2-7; D may be TRBD1 (5 bases). Trimming shortened V by 6 bases and J by 3 bases, and 15 bases separated the two germline ends. The CDR3 loop spans 14 amino acids. The CDR3 here is CASRAQGTLYEQYF. The CDR3 region has the DNA TGTGCCAGCAGGGCCCAGGGAACCCTCTACGAGCAGTACTTC.

This chain connects TRBV12-3 or TRBV12-4 to TRBJ2-2, with D possibly TRBD1 on 6 matching bases. The CDR3 length is 15 residues. Trimming took off 5 bases at V and 4 bases at J, with 14 bases between the two ends. As DNA, the CDR3 is TGTGCCAGCAGTACAGGGTTACGAGGCACCGGGGAGCTGTTTTTT. It specifies CASSTGLRGTGELFF.

This clonotype appeared many times. V and J are TRBV19 and TRBJ1-1; D uncertain. In germline, CDR1 is LNHDA, CDR2 SQIVND (reference sequence). This CDR3 has 14 amino acids. Trimming left V 6 bases short and J 4 bases short, with 15 bases between. The CDR3: CASSFDAGGTEAFF. CDR3 DNA sequence: TGTGCCAGTAGCTTTGATGCAGGTGGCACTGAAGCTTTCTTT.

The V call is TRBV19, the J call TRBJ1-1, with D possibly matching TRBD1 (6 bases). Trimming took off 7 bases at V and 3 bases at J, with 18 bases between the two ends. There are 15 residues in the CDR3. CDR1 is LNHDA, CDR2 SQIVND, per germline (reference sequence). The CDR3 region has the DNA TGTGCCAGTAATAAACCGGCGGGGGCGGACACTGAAGCTTTCTTT. Its translation: CASNKPAGADTEAFF.

This clonotype was observed at least ten times. The chain carries TRBV2 and TRBJ1-1; D is undetermined. V lost 6 bases and J lost 1, with 9 bases in between. The CDR3 covers 13 residues. Germline CDR1 is SNHLY and CDR2 is FYNNEI. In DNA, the CDR3 is TGTGCCAGCAGGGCCACTCAGAACACTGAAGCTTTCTTT. This codes for CASRATQNTEAFF.

This clonotype was seen many times. The chain is built from TRBV30 and TRBJ1-1, with a possible D match to TRBD1 (5 bases). The CDR3 contains 11 residues. V was pared by 5 bases and J by 7 bases, with 11 bases between. CDR1 is GTSNPN, CDR2 SVGIG, per germline (reference sequence). The CDR3 sequence is CAWAGTGEAFF. The CDR3 DNA reads TGTGCCTGGGCAGGGACGGGTGAAGCTTTCTTT.

This clonotype came up many times. The genes are TRBV6-1 and TRBJ2-7; 7 bases align to TRBD1. The germline gives CDR1 MNHNS, CDR2 SASEGT. The CDR3 covers 14 residues. V lost 6 bases and J lost 3; bases outside the gene matches: 8. The CDR3 loop is CASSLVGQIYEQYF. CDR3 coding DNA: TGTGCCAGCAGCCTTGTGGGACAGATCTACGAGCAGTACTTC.

The chain carries TRBV11-2 and TRBJ2-6; D ambiguous. Germline V CDR1 and CDR2: SGHAT, FQNNGV. The CDR3 covers 16 residues. Trimming shortened V by 7 bases and J by 0 bases, and 13 bases separated the two germline ends. The CDR3 DNA is TGTGCCAGCATGACCTTCCTTAACTCTGGGGCCAACGTCCTGACTTTC. Its translation is CASMTFLNSGANVLTF.

The gene calls are TRBV20-1 and TRBJ2-5; 9 nucleotides match TRBD2. V was pared by 5 bases and J by 3 bases, with 4 bases of the junction left unmatched. The CDR3 is made up of 13 amino acids. Germline V gives CDR1 DFQATT, CDR2 SNEGSKA (reference sequence). As DNA, the CDR3 is TGCAGTGCTGATAGCGGGGGCAAAGAGACCCAGTACTTC. Its protein product is CSADSGGKETQYF.

In its sample, this clonotype was seen many times. V is TRBV6-2 or TRBV6-3 and J is TRBJ2-7, with TRBD1 as a possible D gene (6 bases). With 6 bases removed from V and 0 bases from J, the gap between germline ends came to 15 bases. Germline CDR1 reads MNHEY; CDR2 reads SVGEGT. The CDR3 has 15 residues. The CDR3 region has the DNA TGTGCCAGCAGCATACCCGACAGGATCTCCTACGAGCAGTACTTC. As protein: CASSIPDRISYEQYF.

This clonotype was recorded many times. This rearrangement joins TRBV5-5 to TRBJ2-7; 7 nucleotides agree with TRBD1. This CDR3 is built from 15 residues. The V and J ends lost 4 bases and 3 bases, in that order; junction bases with no gene match: 10. The germline CDR1 and CDR2 sequences are SGHKS and YYEKEE (reference sequence). The CDR3 sequence is CASSTFRDSFYEQYF. In DNA, the CDR3 is TGTGCCAGCAGCACCTTTCGGGACAGCTTCTACGAGCAGTACTTC.